A single sample is the source of the 27 T cell receptor beta chains below, sequenced in a study of shared clonotypes between healthy human individuals. Sequencing used immunoSEQ multiplex PCR; TCRdb keeps in-frame clones, though not all of them. The sample carries about 2.1 million clones, approximately 92% recorded once. CD8 cells regarded as naive lacked CD45RO, were positively chosen for CCR7, and omitted terminally differentiated effector memory CD45RA+ cells. Sequencing input: naive CD8+ T cells from PBMCs. The receptor source for this set is a man younger than 30 in good health. Some clones in this sample may be carry-over from other donors' samples.

The J gene is TRBJ2-1, the V gene TRBV4-2; 10 nucleotides match TRBD2. V shed 2 bases, J shed 4 bases, and the junction held 5 bases outside the gene matches. The CDR3 consists of 16 residues. Per the germline V gene, CDR1 is LGHNA and CDR2 is YNFKEQ. CDR3 region: CASSQLQREGYNEQFF. In DNA form, the CDR3 reads TGTGCCAGCAGCCAACTCCAGCGGGAGGGTTACAATGAGCAGTTCTTC.

The chain links TRBV4-3 to TRBJ2-2; tentatively, D is TRBD2 (5 bases). Germline loops: CDR1 LGHNA, CDR2 YSLEER. V lost 6 bases and J 4 bases, leaving 12 bases between the germline ends. The length of the CDR3 is 14 residues. DNA of the CDR3: TGCGCCAGCAGGGACTTCTATGTCACCGGGGAGCTGTTTTTT. Translated, it gives CASRDFYVTGELFF.

J is TRBJ1-2 and V is TRBV15; D remains unclear. The CDR3 spans 13 residues. V lost 0 bases and J lost 4, with 6 bases in between. Per the germline V gene, CDR1 is LNHNV and CDR2 is YYDKDF (reference sequence). For the CDR3, the DNA is TGTGCCACCAGCAGAGACGCAGGCTATGGCTACACCTTC. Its translation: CATSRDAGYGYTF.

This clone appeared once. The rearrangement joins TRBV19 to TRBJ2-1; 11 bases align to TRBD2. CDR1 is LNHDA and CDR2 is SQIVND in the germline V gene (reference sequence). The CDR3 spans 15 residues. J was trimmed by 6 bases and V by 5 bases; bases with no gene match: 6. The CDR3 is CASSQTGTSGNEQFF. CDR3 in DNA: TGTGCCAGTAGTCAAACCGGGACTAGCGGCAATGAGCAGTTCTTC.

The chain has TRBV9 and TRBJ1-4; 8 bases match TRBD1. There are 14 residues in the CDR3. Germline trimming cut 3 bases from V and 7 bases from J; bases unmatched to any gene: 5. CDR1 is SGDLS and CDR2 is YYNGEE in the germline V gene. The CDR3 here is CASSGPGGGEKLFF. The CDR3, as DNA: TGTGCCAGCAGCGGTCCAGGGGGCGGTGAAAAACTGTTTTTT. Variable domain in full (rest from reference TRBV9 and TRBJ1-4): DSGVTQTPKHLITATGQRVTLRCSPRSGDLSVYWYQQSLDQGLQFLIQYYNGEERAKGNILERFSAQQFPDLHSELNLSSLELGDSALYFCASSGPGGGEKLFFGSGTQLSVL.

The V and J genes are TRBV2 and TRBJ1-2, with 12 bases aligning to TRBD1. The CDR3 sequence is 13 residues long. V shed 6 bases, J shed 7 bases, and the junction held 3 bases outside the gene matches. Per germline, CDR1 SNHLY and CDR2 FYNNEI. The CDR3 nucleotides read TGTGCCAGCAGCGGGACAGGGGGCCTTGGCTACACCTTC. Its protein product is CASSGTGGLGYTF.

The V gene is TRBV5-5, the J gene TRBJ1-1, with a possible D match to TRBD1 (6 bases). This CDR3 region has 15 residues. The germline CDR1 and CDR2 sequences are SGHKS and YYEKEE (reference sequence). Trimming took 2 bases from V and 5 from J, leaving 16 bases between them. CDR3 coding DNA: TGTGCCAGCAGCTTTTCGTCCGGGGGCAGTACTGAAGCTTTCTTT. This sequence encodes CASSFSSGGSTEAFF. Based on the CDR3 plus reference TRBV5-5 and TRBJ1-1, the full variable domain is DAGVTQSPTHLIKTRGQQVTLRCSPISGHKSVSWYQQVLGQGPQFIFQYYEKEERGRGNFPDRFSARQFPNYSSELNVNALLLGDSALYLCASSFSSGGSTEAFFGQGTRLTVV.

The chain uses TRBV6-5 and TRBJ2-7; D remains unclear. Germline loops: CDR1 MNHEY, CDR2 SVGAGI. The V end was cut by 6 bases, the J end by 5 bases, with 20 bases between. The CDR3 consists of 15 residues. The CDR3 loop is CASSDAQPSNHEQYF. CDR3 nucleotides: TGTGCCAGCAGCGACGCCCAGCCTTCCAACCACGAGCAGTACTTC.

The genes are TRBV7-8 and TRBJ1-4; possibly TRBD1 for D (5 bases). Germline loops: CDR1 SGHVS, CDR2 FQNEAQ. Trimming pared 6 bases from V and 0 bases from J, leaving 23 bases between. The CDR3 consists of 19 residues. The CDR3 sequence is CASSFVRGAPGATNEKLFF. As DNA, the CDR3 is TGTGCCAGCAGTTTTGTACGGGGCGCCCCGGGTGCAACTAATGAAAAACTGTTTTTT.

The rearrangement joins TRBV19 to TRBJ1-1, with D unresolved. Per germline, CDR1 LNHDA and CDR2 SQIVND (reference sequence). The CDR3 runs 11 residues. The CDR3 region is CVTEMNTEAFF. The CDR3 DNA follows: TGTGTGACTGAGATGAACACTGAAGCTTTCTTT.

Of note for this clone: Other DNA variants within this sample encode the same CDR3. V gene TRBV27 combines with J gene TRBJ2-2; 14 bases align to TRBD2. Germline loops: CDR1 MNHEY, CDR2 SMNVEV (reference sequence). Trimming removed 5 bases from V and 4 bases from J; junction bases left unmatched: 6. This CDR3 contains 17 residues. CDR3 bases: TGTGCCAGCAGTCTTCTGGGACTAGCGGGAGTCACCGGGGAGCTGTTTTTT. This codes for CASSLLGLAGVTGELFF.

This clone was counted once. CDR3 DNA sequence: TGTGCCAGCAGGGGGACGGTTTTGGACACCGGGGAGCTGTTTTTT. It encodes CASRGTVLDTGELFF. This chain uses TRBV6-5 with TRBJ2-2, with D perhaps TRBD1 or TRBD2 (5 bases each). From germline, CDR1 is MNHEY and CDR2 SVGAGI. V lost 6 bases to trimming and J lost 3 bases, with 14 bases between them. There are 15 residues in the CDR3.

This chain connects TRBV7-8 to TRBJ2-7; TRBD2 agrees at 7 bases. The CDR3 spans 16 residues. Germline CDR1 is SGHVS and CDR2 is FQNEAQ. The V gene end was trimmed by 1 base and the J gene end by 2 bases; junction bases not matched to a gene: 8. The CDR3 protein is CASSLGYGGGAYEQYF. CDR3 nucleotides: TGTGCCAGCAGCTTAGGATACGGGGGAGGGGCCTACGAGCAGTACTTC. The whole variable domain, filled in from reference TRBV7-8 and TRBJ2-7, reads GAGVSQSPRYKVAKRGQDVALRCDPISGHVSLFWYQQALGQGPEFLTYFQNEAQLDKSGLPSDRFFAERPEGSVSTLKIQRTQQEDSAVYLCASSLGYGGGAYEQYFGPGTRLTVT.

The chain uses TRBV5-1 and TRBJ2-7; D is ambiguous. Trimming pared 1 base from V and 1 base from J, leaving 9 bases between. The CDR3 consists of 14 residues. Germline V gene lookup returns CDR1 SGHRS and CDR2 YFSETQ. The CDR3 reads CASSLSDGSYEQYF. The CDR3 DNA is TGCGCCAGCAGCTTGAGTGACGGATCCTACGAGCAGTACTTC.

This chain uses TRBV27 with TRBJ2-1; 12 bases fit TRBD2. The ends lost 2 bases at V and 9 bases at J; junction bases unmatched: 5. The germline CDR1 and CDR2 sequences are MNHEY and SMNVEV (reference sequence). CDR3 size: 15 residues. CDR3 protein: CASSLKLAGGGEQFF. CDR3 in DNA: TGTGCCAGCAGTTTAAAACTAGCGGGAGGTGGTGAGCAGTTCTTC.

The V and J genes are TRBV5-1 and TRBJ2-1, with D perhaps TRBD1 (6 bases). Per the germline V gene, CDR1 is SGHRS and CDR2 is YFSETQ. Deletions cut 5 bases from V and 0 bases from J, with 12 bases between. The CDR3 totals 15 residues. Written as DNA, the CDR3 is TGCGCCAGCAGGGTCGACAGGAGCTCCTACAATGAGCAGTTCTTC. Its protein product is CASRVDRSSYNEQFF.

The chain carries TRBV21-1 and TRBJ1-1; TRBD1 is the table's D call, not checked against the DNA. TRBV21-1 counts as a pseudogene. This CDR3 is 14 amino acids long. The CDR3 region has the DNA TGTGCCAGCAGCACCACACAGGGGCTGGGTGAAGCTTTCTTT. Translating it yields CASSTTQGLGEAFF.

The V and J genes are TRBV7-2 and TRBJ2-7; the D call may be TRBD1 or TRBD2 (5 bases each). The CDR3 has 14 amino acids. The V gene lost 2 bases and the J gene lost 3 bases, with 11 bases spanning the gap. Germline V CDR1 and CDR2: SGHTA, FQGNSA. The CDR3 reads CASSLPGTNYEQYF. CDR3 bases: TGTGCCAGCAGCTTACCCGGGACCAACTACGAGCAGTACTTC.

The V and J genes are TRBV5-6 and TRBJ2-7; weak D call: TRBD1 (6 bases). Germline loops: CDR1 SGHDT, CDR2 YYEEEE. The V end lost 4 bases, the J end lost 4 bases, and 27 bases lay between the germline ends. This CDR3 is built from 18 residues. CDR3 sequence (DNA): TGTGCCAGCAGCCCGCTCAGTTATACAGGGTCCGACGGGTACGAGCAGTACTTC. Translated, it gives CASSPLSYTGSDGYEQYF.

This sequence joins TRBV30 and TRBJ1-4; D gene uncertain. V lost 0 bases to trimming and J lost 1 base, with 6 bases between them. CDR1 and CDR2 from the germline V gene are GTSNPN and SVGIG (reference sequence). There are 14 residues in the CDR3. The CDR3 loop reads CAWSVPRTNEKLFF. In DNA form, the CDR3 reads TGTGCCTGGAGTGTACCTAGAACTAATGAAAAACTGTTTTTT.

The chain carries TRBV5-4 and TRBJ1-3, with D uncertain. The germline gives CDR1 SGHNT, CDR2 YYREEE (reference sequence). The CDR3 loop spans 15 amino acids. V lost 0 bases and J lost 0, with 7 bases in between. The CDR3 loop reads CASSLAPTSGNTIYF. DNA for the CDR3: TGTGCCAGCAGCTTGGCGCCGACCTCTGGAAACACCATATATTTT.

This clone was seen a single time. V and J are TRBV27 and TRBJ2-3; D ambiguous. The V and J ends lost 1 base and 2 bases respectively, with 19 bases between them. The CDR3 sequence is 18 residues long. Looked up from germline, CDR1 is MNHEY and CDR2 is SMNVEV (reference sequence). The CDR3 bases are TGTGCCAGCAGTTTATTACGTCTGACTTACCCCTACACAGATACGCAGTATTTT. Its protein is CASSLLRLTYPYTDTQYF.

This clone was recorded a few times. The chain has TRBV5-1 and TRBJ2-2, with D unresolved. This CDR3 comprises 12 residues. Trimming pared 5 bases from V and 6 bases from J, leaving 8 bases between. Germline V CDR1 and CDR2: SGHRS, YFSETQ. The CDR3: CASSFGSGELFF. CDR3 bases: TGCGCCAGCAGTTTTGGTTCCGGGGAGCTGTTTTTT.

The chain carries TRBV7-9 and TRBJ2-3, with a weak D call TRBD2 (6 bases). Germline V gene lookup returns CDR1 SEHNR and CDR2 FQNEAQ (reference sequence). Trimming pared 3 bases from V and 2 bases from J, leaving 12 bases between. This CDR3 contains 15 residues. This chain's CDR3 is CASSFGGALTDTQYF. The CDR3 DNA follows: TGTGCCAGCAGCTTTGGCGGGGCCCTCACAGATACGCAGTATTTT.

The V gene is TRBV15, the J gene TRBJ2-7; maybe TRBD1 (5 bases). The germline V and J ends were trimmed by 1 base and 6 bases, with 13 bases remaining between them. CDR3 size: 14 residues. Germline CDR1 LNHNV, CDR2 YYDKDF (reference sequence). In nucleotides, the CDR3 is TGTGCCACCAGCAGAGGGACAAGCCTACGCGAGCAGTACTTC. It translates to CATSRGTSLREQYF.

The chain is built from TRBV10-1 and TRBJ2-7; 8 bases line up with TRBD2. V shed 11 bases and J 1 base; nucleotides not matched to a gene: 4. The CDR3 is made up of 12 amino acids. Germline V gene sequence: CDR1 WNHNN, CDR2 SYGVQD (reference sequence). CDR3 nucleotide sequence: TGCGCCCCCGGGGGGGAGTCCTACGAGCAGTACTTC. Residues: CAPGGESYEQYF.

The chain carries TRBV4-1 and TRBJ2-1; TRBD1 agrees at 10 bases. The germline gives CDR1 MGHRA, CDR2 YSYEKL. The CDR3 is made up of 16 amino acids. Trimming took 0 bases from V and 2 from J; bases not matched to a gene: 1. CDR3: CASSQETGGPYNEQFF. The CDR3 bases are TGCGCCAGCAGCCAAGAGACAGGGGGCCCCTACAATGAGCAGTTCTTC.